This T cell receptor beta chain appears in the sequencing data of a study of beta chain features in type 1 diabetes. About this clone itself: The target antigen is unknown.

The CDR3 is made up of 15 amino acids. The J segment lost 7 bases and the V segment lost 4 bases, leaving 8 bases of the junction unmatched. Looked up from germline, CDR1 is SEHNR and CDR2 is FQNEAQ (reference sequence). Study-level findings and limits: Individuals with type 1 diabetes displayed fewer insertions and more deletions at VDJ junctions. All four CD4+ subsets of Type 1 diabetes patients contained TCRB CDR3s that were moderately but significantly shorter.

Investigators reverse transcribed all isolated RNA, so they sequenced expressed TCRB transcripts. The assay was immunoSEQ multiplex PCR, and TCRdb's table has in-frame clones only and misses some. The repertoire holds about 240,000 clones, with around 14% as singletons. The genes are TRBV7-9 and TRBJ2-1; the match to TRBD2 covers 9 bases. The specimen was naive CD4+ T cells from blood. This TCR was recovered from a man aged 25 to 45 with type 1 diabetes. The CDR3 here is CASSSQTGLANEQFF. CDR3 sequence (DNA): TGTGCCAGCAGCTCCCAAACGGGACTAGCAAATGAGCAGTTCTTC.